The rows below give T cell receptor beta chains drawn from one sample of a study of cytomegalovirus exposure and HLA in healthy donors. Repertoires were generated with immunoSEQ multiplex PCR, while TCRdb's copy carries only in-frame clones and drops some. The repertoire has some 200,000 clones, over 70% of them found once; the top ten carry around 3.9%. Sequencing used PBMCs. These receptors came from a man aged 50 to 60 in good health and CMV-seronegative. The CDR3 runs from the conserved cysteine through the conserved F or W. The order of the fields is D gene, clone size, V gene, J gene, CDR3 DNA, CDR3 protein. The D gene is left open where the match is weak. Clone size is stated in some rows and not others, as once, few, many or a class when expanded.

D: NA; size: NA; V: TRBV6-5; J: TRBJ2-7; DNA: TGTGCCAGCAGGGCGGAGGGACGCTACGAGCAGTACTTC; CDR3: CASRAEGRYEQYF
D: NA; size: NA; V: TRBV18; J: TRBJ2-7; DNA: TGTGCCAGCTCACTTACCCGGGACACCATCTACGAGCAGTACTTC; CDR3: CASSLTRDTIYEQYF
D: NA; size: NA; V: TRBV23-1; J: TRBJ1-5; DNA: TGCGCCAGCAGTCCCGCCGGAGGGTGGGGCAATCAGCCCCAGCATTTT; CDR3: CASSPAGGWGNQPQHF
D: NA; size: NA; V: TRBV25-1; J: TRBJ1-1; DNA: TGTGCCAGCAGTGCTAGAGCGAACACTGAAGCTTTCTTT; CDR3: CASSARANTEAFF
D: TRBD1; size: once; V: TRBV4-3; J: TRBJ1-1; DNA: TGCGCCAGCAGCCAAGCGGACAGGATGAACACTGAAGCTTTCTTT; CDR3: CASSQADRMNTEAFF
D: TRBD2; size: NA; V: TRBV27; J: TRBJ2-1; DNA: TGTGCCAGCACGAGCGGGGGGTGGAATGAGCAGTTCTTC; CDR3: CASTSGGWNEQFF
D: TRBD1; size: NA; V: TRBV5-1; J: TRBJ1-5; DNA: TGCGCCAGCAGCTCCGGGACAGGGAACAATCAGCCCCAGCATTTT; CDR3: CASSSGTGNNQPQHF
D: NA; size: NA; V: TRBV6-5; J: TRBJ2-5; DNA: TGTGCCAGCATAGGCAGGTGGCAAGAGACCCAGTACTTC; CDR3: CASIGRWQETQYF
D: TRBD1; size: NA; V: TRBV5-4; J: TRBJ1-2; DNA: TGTGCCAGCAACCTGGGGGACAGCAGGTCTATTGGCTACACCTTC; CDR3: CASNLGDSRSIGYTF
D: NA; size: NA; V: TRBV18; J: TRBJ2-6; DNA: TGTGCCAGCTCACAGTCACAGTCTGGGGCCAACGTCCTGACTTTC; CDR3: CASSQSQSGANVLTF
D: TRBD1; size: NA; V: TRBV10-3; J: TRBJ2-7; DNA: TGTGCCATCAGTGGAGGATTCAGGGGGAACGACGAGCAGTACTTC; CDR3: CAISGGFRGNDEQYF
D: TRBD2; size: NA; V: TRBV7-2; J: TRBJ2-7; DNA: TGTGCCAGCAGCTTAGTGGGGACTAGCTCCGAGCAGTACTTC; CDR3: CASSLVGTSSEQYF
D: NA; size: NA; V: TRBV9; J: TRBJ1-1; DNA: TGTGCCAGCAGCGTAGGGGCAGGGTCTTTAAGGTCTGAAGCTTTCTTT; CDR3: CASSVGAGSLRSEAFF
D: NA; size: NA; V: TRBV4-1; J: TRBJ2-7; DNA: TGCGCCAGCAGCCAAGTAGGTCTGGGGGCTAACGAGCAGTACTTC; CDR3: CASSQVGLGANEQYF
D: NA; size: few; V: TRBV2; J: TRBJ1-4; DNA: TGTGCCAGCCGATACACCTCAACTAATGAAAAACTGTTTTTT; CDR3: CASRYTSTNEKLFF
D: TRBD1; size: NA; V: TRBV4-1; J: TRBJ2-1; DNA: TGCGCCAGCAGCCACGACAGGGCCAATGAGCAGTTCTTC; CDR3: CASSHDRANEQFF
D: NA; size: once; V: TRBV7-3; J: TRBJ2-1; DNA: TGTGCCAGCAGCTTAGGGTTTGGTAACGAGCGGTTCTTC; CDR3: CASSLGFGNERFF
D: NA; size: NA; V: TRBV20-1; J: TRBJ1-4; DNA: TGCAGTGCCAACCGCGGCGCCGAGCATTTTTTT; CDR3: CSANRGAEHFF